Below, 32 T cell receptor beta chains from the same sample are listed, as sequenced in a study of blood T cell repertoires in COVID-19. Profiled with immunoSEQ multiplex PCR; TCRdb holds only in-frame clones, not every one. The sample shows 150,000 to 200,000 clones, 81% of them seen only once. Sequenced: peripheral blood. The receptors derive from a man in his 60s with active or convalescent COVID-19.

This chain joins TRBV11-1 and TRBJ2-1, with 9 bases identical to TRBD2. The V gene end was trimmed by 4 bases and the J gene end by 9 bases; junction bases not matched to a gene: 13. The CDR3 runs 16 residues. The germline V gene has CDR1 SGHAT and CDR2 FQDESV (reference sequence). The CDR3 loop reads CASSSLGGGVLLEQFF. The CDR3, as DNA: TGTGCCAGCAGCTCCTTGGGCGGGGGGGTCCTCCTTGAGCAGTTCTTC.

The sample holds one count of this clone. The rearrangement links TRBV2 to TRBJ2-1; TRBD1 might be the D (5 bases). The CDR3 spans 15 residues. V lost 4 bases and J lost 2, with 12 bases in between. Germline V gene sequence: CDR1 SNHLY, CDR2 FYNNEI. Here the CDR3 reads CASSAKGLPYNEQFF. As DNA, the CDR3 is TGTGCCAGCAGTGCTAAGGGGCTTCCCTACAATGAGCAGTTCTTC.

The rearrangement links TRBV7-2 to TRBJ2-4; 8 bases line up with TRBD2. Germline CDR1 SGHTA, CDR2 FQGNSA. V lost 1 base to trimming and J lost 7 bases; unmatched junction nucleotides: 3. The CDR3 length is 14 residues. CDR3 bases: TGTGCCAGCAGCTTAGAAGCGGGGGTGAACATTCAGTACTTC. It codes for CASSLEAGVNIQYF.

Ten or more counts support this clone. The CDR3 reads CATSDSSYQPQHF. The CDR3 bases are TGTGCCACCAGTGATTCGAGTTATCAGCCCCAGCATTTT. The chain employs TRBV24-1 and TRBJ1-5; D remains ambiguous. Trimming removed 2 bases at V and 5 bases at J, with 6 bases between. This CDR3 spans 13 amino acids. Germline V gene data show CDR1 as KGHDR and CDR2 as SFDVKD.

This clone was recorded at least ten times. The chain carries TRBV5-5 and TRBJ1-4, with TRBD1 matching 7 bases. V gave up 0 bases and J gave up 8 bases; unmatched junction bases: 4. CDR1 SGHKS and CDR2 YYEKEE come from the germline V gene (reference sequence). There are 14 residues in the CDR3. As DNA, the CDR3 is TGTGCCAGCAGCTTGGACAGGGGAAACGAAAAACTGTTTTTT. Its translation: CASSLDRGNEKLFF.

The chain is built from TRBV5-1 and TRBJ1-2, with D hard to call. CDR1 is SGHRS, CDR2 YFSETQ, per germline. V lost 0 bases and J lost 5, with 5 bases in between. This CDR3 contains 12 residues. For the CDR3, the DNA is TGCGCCAGCAGCTTGGAACGGTATGGCTACACCTTC. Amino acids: CASSLERYGYTF.

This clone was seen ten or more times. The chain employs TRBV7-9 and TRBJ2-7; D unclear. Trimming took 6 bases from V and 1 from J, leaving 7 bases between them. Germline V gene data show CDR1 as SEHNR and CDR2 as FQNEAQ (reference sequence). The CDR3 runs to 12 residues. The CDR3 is CASRSLSYEQYF. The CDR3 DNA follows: TGTGCCAGCAGGTCCCTATCCTACGAGCAGTACTTC.

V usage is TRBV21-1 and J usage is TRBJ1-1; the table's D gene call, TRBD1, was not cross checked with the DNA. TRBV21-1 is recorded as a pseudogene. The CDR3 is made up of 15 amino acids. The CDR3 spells CASTDRQTGATEAFF. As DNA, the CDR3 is TGTGCCAGCACCGACCGACAGACAGGGGCGACTGAAGCTTTCTTT.

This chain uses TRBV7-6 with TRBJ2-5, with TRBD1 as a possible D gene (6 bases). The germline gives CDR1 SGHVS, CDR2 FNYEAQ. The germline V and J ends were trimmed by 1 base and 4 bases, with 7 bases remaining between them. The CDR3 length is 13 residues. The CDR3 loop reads CASSLGQAETQYF. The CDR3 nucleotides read TGTGCCAGCAGCTTAGGACAGGCAGAGACCCAGTACTTC.

The CDR3 loop reads CASSLYDRGSIYNEQFF. The DNA for the CDR3 is TGTGCCAGCAGCTTATACGACAGGGGCTCTATCTACAATGAGCAGTTCTTC. This chain uses TRBV5-6 with TRBJ2-1, with 8 bases lining up with TRBD1. V trimming: 2 bases; J trimming: 3 bases; junction bases outside the gene matches: 10. Germline V lookup: CDR1 SGHDT, CDR2 YYEEEE. The CDR3 is made up of 17 amino acids. Full variable domain (remainder filled in from reference TRBV5-6 and TRBJ2-1): DAGVTQSPTHLIKTRGQQVTLRCSPKSGHDTVSWYQQALGQGPQFIFQYYEEEERQRGNFPDRFSGHQFPNYSSELNVNALLLGDSALYLCASSLYDRGSIYNEQFFGPGTRLTVL.

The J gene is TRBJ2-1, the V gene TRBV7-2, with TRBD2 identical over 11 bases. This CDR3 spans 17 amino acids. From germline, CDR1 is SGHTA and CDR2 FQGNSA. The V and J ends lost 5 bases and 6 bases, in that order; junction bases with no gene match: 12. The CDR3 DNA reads TGTGCCAGCAGCGAGGACAGTTATCTAGCGGGAGGCAATGAGCAGTTCTTC. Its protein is CASSEDSYLAGGNEQFF.

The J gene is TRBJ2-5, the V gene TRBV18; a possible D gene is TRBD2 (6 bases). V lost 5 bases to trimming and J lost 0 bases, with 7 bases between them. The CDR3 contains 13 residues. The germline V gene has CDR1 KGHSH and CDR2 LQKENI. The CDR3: CASSAGHQETQYF. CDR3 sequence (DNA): TGTGCCAGCTCAGCGGGACACCAAGAGACCCAGTACTTC.

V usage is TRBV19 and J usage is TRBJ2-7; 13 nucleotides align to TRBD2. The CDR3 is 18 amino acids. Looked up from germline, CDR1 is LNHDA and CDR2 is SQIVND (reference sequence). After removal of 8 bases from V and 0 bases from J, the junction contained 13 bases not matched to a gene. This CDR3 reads CASRPVGLAGVDSYEQYF. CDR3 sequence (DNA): TGTGCCAGTCGACCCGTTGGACTAGCGGGAGTTGACTCCTACGAGCAGTACTTC. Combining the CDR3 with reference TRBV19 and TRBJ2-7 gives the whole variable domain DGGITQSPKYLFRKEGQNVTLSCEQNLNHDAMYWYRQDPGQGLRLIYYSQIVNDFQKGDIAEGYSVSREKKESFPLTVTSAQKNPTAFYLCASRPVGLAGVDSYEQYFGPGTRLTVT.

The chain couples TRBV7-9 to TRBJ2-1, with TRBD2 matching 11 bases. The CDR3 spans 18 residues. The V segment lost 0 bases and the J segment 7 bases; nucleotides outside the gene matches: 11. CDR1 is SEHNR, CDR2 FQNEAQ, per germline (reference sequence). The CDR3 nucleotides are TGTGCCAGCAGCTTAGCGAGGGGTAGCGGGAGGGCGGATAATGAGCAGTTCTTC. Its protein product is CASSLARGSGRADNEQFF.

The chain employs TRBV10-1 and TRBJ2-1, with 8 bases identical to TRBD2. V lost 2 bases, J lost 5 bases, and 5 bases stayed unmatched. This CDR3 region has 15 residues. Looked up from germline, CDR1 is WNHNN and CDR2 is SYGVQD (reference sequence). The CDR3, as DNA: TGCGCCAGCAGTGAGACTAGCGGAGGCGACAATGAGCAGTTCTTC. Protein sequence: CASSETSGGDNEQFF.

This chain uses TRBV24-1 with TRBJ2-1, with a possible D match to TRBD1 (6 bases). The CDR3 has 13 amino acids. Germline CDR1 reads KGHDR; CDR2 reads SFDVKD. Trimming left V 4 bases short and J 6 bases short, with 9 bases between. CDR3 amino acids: CATSEQGGNEQFF. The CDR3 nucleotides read TGTGCCACCAGTGAACAGGGCGGCAATGAGCAGTTCTTC.

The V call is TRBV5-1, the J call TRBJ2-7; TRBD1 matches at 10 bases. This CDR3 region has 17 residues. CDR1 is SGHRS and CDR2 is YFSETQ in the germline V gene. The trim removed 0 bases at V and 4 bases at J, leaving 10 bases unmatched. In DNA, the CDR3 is TGCGCCAGCAGCTTGGGGTTGTCGGGACAGGGGTATTACGAGCAGTACTTC. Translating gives CASSLGLSGQGYYEQYF.

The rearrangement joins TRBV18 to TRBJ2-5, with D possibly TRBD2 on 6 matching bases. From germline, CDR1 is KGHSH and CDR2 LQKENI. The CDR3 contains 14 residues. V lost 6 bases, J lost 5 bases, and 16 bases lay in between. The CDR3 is CASSPETRVETQYF. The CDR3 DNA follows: TGTGCCAGCTCGCCCGAGACTAGGGTGGAGACCCAGTACTTC.

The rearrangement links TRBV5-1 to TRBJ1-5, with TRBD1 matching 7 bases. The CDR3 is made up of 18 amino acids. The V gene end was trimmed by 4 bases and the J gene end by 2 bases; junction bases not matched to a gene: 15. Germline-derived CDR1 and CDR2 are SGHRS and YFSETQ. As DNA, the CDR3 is TGCGCCAGCAGCCAGGGGGACACAAAAGTGAGGGGCAATCAGCCCCAGCATTTT. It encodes CASSQGDTKVRGNQPQHF.

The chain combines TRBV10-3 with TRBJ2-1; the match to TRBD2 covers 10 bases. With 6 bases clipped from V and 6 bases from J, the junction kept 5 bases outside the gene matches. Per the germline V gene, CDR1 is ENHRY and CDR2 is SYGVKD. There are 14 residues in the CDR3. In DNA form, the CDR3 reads TGTGCCATCAGCCGCCTAGCGGGAGTCAATGAGCAGTTCTTC. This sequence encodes CAISRLAGVNEQFF.

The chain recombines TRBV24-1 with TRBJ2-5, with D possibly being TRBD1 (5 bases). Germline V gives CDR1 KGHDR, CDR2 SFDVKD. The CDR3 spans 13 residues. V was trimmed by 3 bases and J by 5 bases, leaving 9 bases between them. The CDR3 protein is CATSDEGVETQYF. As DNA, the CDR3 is TGTGCCACCAGTGATGAAGGGGTGGAGACCCAGTACTTC.

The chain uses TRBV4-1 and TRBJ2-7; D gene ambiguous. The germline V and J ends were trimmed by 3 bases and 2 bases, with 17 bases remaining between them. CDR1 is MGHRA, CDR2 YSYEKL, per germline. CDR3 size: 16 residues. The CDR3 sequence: CASSHPPAQVTYEQYF. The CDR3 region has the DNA TGCGCCAGCAGCCACCCCCCGGCGCAGGTAACCTACGAGCAGTACTTC.

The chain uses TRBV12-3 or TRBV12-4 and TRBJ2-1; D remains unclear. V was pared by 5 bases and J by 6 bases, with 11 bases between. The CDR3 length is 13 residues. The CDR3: CASSLYGPNEQFF. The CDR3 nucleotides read TGTGCCAGCAGTCTTTATGGGCCCAATGAGCAGTTCTTC.

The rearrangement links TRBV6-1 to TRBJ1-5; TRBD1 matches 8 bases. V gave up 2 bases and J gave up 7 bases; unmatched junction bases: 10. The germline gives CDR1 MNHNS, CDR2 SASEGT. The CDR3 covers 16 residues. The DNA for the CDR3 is TGTGCCAGCAGTGAACAGGGGGCATCCCCGAGGCAGCCCCAGCATTTT. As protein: CASSEQGASPRQPQHF.

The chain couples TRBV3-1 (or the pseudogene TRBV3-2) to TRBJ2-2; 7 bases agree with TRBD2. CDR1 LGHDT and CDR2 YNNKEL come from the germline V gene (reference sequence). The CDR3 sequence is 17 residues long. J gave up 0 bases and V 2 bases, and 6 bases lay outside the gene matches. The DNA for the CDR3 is TGTGCCAGCAGCCAACCGAAGCGGGACGCGAACACCGGGGAGCTGTTTTTT. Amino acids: CASSQPKRDANTGELFF.

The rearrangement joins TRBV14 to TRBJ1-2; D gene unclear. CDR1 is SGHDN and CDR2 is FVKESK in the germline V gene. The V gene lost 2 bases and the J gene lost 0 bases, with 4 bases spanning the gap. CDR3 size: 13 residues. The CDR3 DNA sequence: TGTGCCAGCAGCCAAACAGCTAACTATGGCTACACCTTC. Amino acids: CASSQTANYGYTF.

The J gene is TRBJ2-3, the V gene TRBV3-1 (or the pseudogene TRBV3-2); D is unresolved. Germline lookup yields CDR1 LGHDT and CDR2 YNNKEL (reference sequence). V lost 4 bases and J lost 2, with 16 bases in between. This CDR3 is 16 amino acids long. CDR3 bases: TGTGCCAGCAGCCTTGGTTGGGCGATTCACACAGATACGCAGTATTTT. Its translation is CASSLGWAIHTDTQYF.

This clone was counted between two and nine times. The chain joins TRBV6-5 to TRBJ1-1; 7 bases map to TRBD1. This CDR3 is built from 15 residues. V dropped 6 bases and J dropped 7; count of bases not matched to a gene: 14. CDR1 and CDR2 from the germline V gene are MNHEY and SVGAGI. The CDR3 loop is CASRPINRGMDEAFF. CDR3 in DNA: TGTGCCAGCAGACCTATAAACAGGGGAATGGATGAAGCTTTCTTT.

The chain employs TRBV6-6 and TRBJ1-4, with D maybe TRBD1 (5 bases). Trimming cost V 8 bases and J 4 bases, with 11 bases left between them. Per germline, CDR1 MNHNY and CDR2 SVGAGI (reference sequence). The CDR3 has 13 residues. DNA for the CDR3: TGTGCCAGCCGACAGACGATTAATGAAAAACTGTTTTTT. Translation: CASRQTINEKLFF.

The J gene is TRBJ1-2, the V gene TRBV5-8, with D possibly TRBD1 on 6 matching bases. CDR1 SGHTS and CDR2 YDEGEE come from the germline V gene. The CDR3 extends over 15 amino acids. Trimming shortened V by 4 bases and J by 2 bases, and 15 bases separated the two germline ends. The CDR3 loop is CASSLTGNWNYGYTF. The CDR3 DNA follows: TGTGCCAGCAGCCTAACAGGGAACTGGAACTATGGCTACACCTTC.

The CDR3 is CSVGGQGGKKTQYF. CDR3 sequence (DNA): TGCAGCGTTGGAGGTCAGGGAGGTAAGAAGACCCAGTACTTC. The rearrangement links TRBV29-1 to TRBJ2-5; possible D gene TRBD2, 6 bases. In germline, CDR1 is SQVTM, CDR2 ANQGSEA. Trimming took 4 bases from V and 6 from J, leaving 18 bases between them. The CDR3 loop spans 14 amino acids.

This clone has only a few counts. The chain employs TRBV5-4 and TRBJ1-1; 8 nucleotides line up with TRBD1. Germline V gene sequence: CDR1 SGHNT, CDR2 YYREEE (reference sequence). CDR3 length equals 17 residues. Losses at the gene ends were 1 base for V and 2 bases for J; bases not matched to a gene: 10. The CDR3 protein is CASSLRAGGYGNTEAFF. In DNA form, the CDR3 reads TGTGCCAGCAGCTTGCGGGCAGGGGGCTATGGAAACACTGAAGCTTTCTTT.